A single sample gave rise to the 20 T cell receptor beta chains below, sequenced in a study of blood T cell repertoires in COVID-19. Assay used: immunoSEQ multiplex PCR; TCRdb lists only in-frame clones, some missing. This table holds approximately 390,000 clones, 90% found once. Sequencing was performed on peripheral blood. These receptors were obtained from a man between 18 and 35 years old with active or convalescent COVID-19.

The V and J genes are TRBV12-3 or TRBV12-4 and TRBJ1-1; D gene uncertain. V gave up 6 bases and J gave up 7 bases, with 6 bases separating them. The CDR3 has 10 amino acids. This CDR3 is CASSRGEAFF. The CDR3 DNA reads TGTGCCAGCAGCCGAGGTGAAGCTTTCTTT.

The gene calls are TRBV6-5 and TRBJ1-5, with D tentatively TRBD1 (5 bases). With 4 bases removed from V and 1 base from J, the gap between germline ends came to 8 bases. Per germline, CDR1 MNHEY and CDR2 SVGAGI. The CDR3 sequence is 14 residues long. CDR3 loop: CASSSGRSNQPQHF. CDR3 sequence (DNA): TGTGCCAGCAGTTCAGGGAGGAGCAATCAGCCCCAGCATTTT.

The genes are TRBV18 and TRBJ2-2; TRBD1 aligns across 9 bases. The CDR3 has 15 amino acids. CDR1 and CDR2 (germline): KGHSH, LQKENI. After removal of 3 bases from V and 3 bases from J, the junction contained 2 bases not matched to a gene. The CDR3 coding sequence is TGTGCCAGCTCACCCAGGACAGGGGACACCGGGGAGCTGTTTTTT. Protein: CASSPRTGDTGELFF.

This chain uses TRBV6-4 with TRBJ1-2, with 7 bases lining up with TRBD1. This CDR3 comprises 14 residues. The ends lost 0 bases at V and 4 bases at J; junction bases unmatched: 2. Germline V gene sequence: CDR1 MRHNA, CDR2 SNTAGT. The CDR3 region is CASSDSHRGYGYTF. CDR3 nucleotides: TGTGCCAGCAGTGACTCTCACAGGGGCTATGGCTACACCTTC.

The chain links TRBV28 to TRBJ1-5; TRBD1 matches 8 bases. Unmatched junction bases numbered 5, after V lost 6 bases and J lost 7 bases. The CDR3 sequence is 13 residues long. Germline V lookup: CDR1 MDHEN, CDR2 SYDVKM. In nucleotides, the CDR3 is TGTGCCAGCAGAGGACAGGGTAGGCAGCCCCAGCATTTT. This encodes CASRGQGRQPQHF.

The chain is built from TRBV11-2 and TRBJ2-3; possible D gene TRBD2, 7 bases. Germline V gives CDR1 SGHAT, CDR2 FQNNGV. The CDR3 loop spans 16 amino acids. With 1 base removed from V and 7 bases from J, the gap between germline ends came to 18 bases. The CDR3 DNA is TGTGCCAGCAGCTTAGTTGCGGGGGCAAGAGCGAATACGCAGTATTTT. Protein product: CASSLVAGARANTQYF. Variable domain in full (rest from reference TRBV11-2 and TRBJ2-3): EAGVAQSPRYKIIEKRQSVAFWCNPISGHATLYWYQQILGQGPKLLIQFQNNGVVDDSQLPKDRFSAERLKGVDSTLKIQPAKLEDSAVYLCASSLVAGARANTQYFGPGTRLTVL.

CDR3 region: CASSPRDSGYEQYF. The CDR3 coding sequence is TGCGCCAGCTCCCCCCGGGACAGTGGATACGAGCAGTACTTC. This chain uses TRBV5-1 with TRBJ2-7; 7 bases line up with TRBD1. This CDR3 comprises 14 residues. Trimming took 7 bases from V and 4 from J; bases not matched to a gene: 11. Germline assignment: CDR1 SGHRS and CDR2 YFSETQ. The variable domain in full, completed from reference TRBV5-1 and TRBJ2-7, reads KAGVTQTPRYLIKTRGQQVTLSCSPISGHRSVSWYQQTPGQGLQFLFEYFSETQRNKGNFPGRFSGRQFSNSRSEMNVSTLELGDSALYLCASSPRDSGYEQYFGPGTRLTVT.

The rearrangement uses TRBV28 and TRBJ1-6, with a tentative D call TRBD1 (6 bases). The CDR3 is 14 amino acids. The germline CDR1 and CDR2 sequences are MDHEN and SYDVKM. V lost 7 bases to trimming and J lost 14 bases, with 21 bases between them. CDR3 in amino acids: CASTVPGHAQSLHF. Here the CDR3 DNA reads TGTGCCAGCACCGTCCCGGGACATGCCCAATCCCTCCACTTT.

This clone has more than one count but fewer than ten. The J gene is TRBJ1-2, the V gene TRBV7-2, with 7 bases aligning to TRBD1. Trimming cost V 5 bases and J 8 bases; bases outside gene matches: 11. Germline CDR1 is SGHTA and CDR2 is FQGNSA. The CDR3 totals 14 residues. CDR3: CASSVRTGVRGYTF. The DNA of the CDR3 is TGTGCCAGCAGCGTACGCACAGGGGTAAGAGGCTACACCTTC.

CDR3: CASSSTGDNEQFF. The CDR3 nucleotides are TGCGCCAGCAGCTCAACAGGGGACAATGAGCAGTTCTTC. V and J are TRBV5-1 and TRBJ2-1, with 7 bases fitting TRBD1. V dropped 3 bases and J dropped 5; count of bases not matched to a gene: 2. Germline V lookup: CDR1 SGHRS, CDR2 YFSETQ. This CDR3 spans 13 amino acids.

V gene TRBV4-1 combines with J gene TRBJ2-7; TRBD1 matches at 7 bases. The CDR3 has 17 residues. Looked up from germline, CDR1 is MGHRA and CDR2 is YSYEKL. V was pared by 0 bases and J by 1 base, with 9 bases of the junction left unmatched. The CDR3 sequence: CASSQDRIGQVSYEQYF. As DNA, the CDR3 is TGCGCCAGCAGCCAAGATCGAATAGGACAGGTATCCTACGAGCAGTACTTC.

This chain uses TRBV6-1 with TRBJ2-1; possible D gene TRBD1, 5 bases. The CDR3 is 16 residues long. Germline V gene sequence: CDR1 MNHNS, CDR2 SASEGT. V was cut by 0 bases and J by 1 base, with 10 bases left in between. The CDR3 here is CASSEARRGSYNEQFF. The CDR3 nucleotides are TGTGCCAGCAGTGAAGCGCGAAGGGGATCCTACAATGAGCAGTTCTTC.

The chain carries TRBV19 and TRBJ1-1; the D is unclear. CDR3 length equals 12 residues. V lost 1 base and J 7 bases, leaving 7 bases between the germline ends. Germline loops: CDR1 LNHDA, CDR2 SQIVND (reference sequence). This CDR3 is CASSIGGNEAFF. The CDR3 DNA follows: TGTGCCAGTAGTATAGGCGGTAATGAAGCTTTCTTT.

The J gene is TRBJ2-2, the V gene TRBV4-3; no clear D gene. Germline V CDR1 and CDR2: LGHNA, YSLEER. With 4 bases removed from V and 1 base from J, the gap between germline ends came to 7 bases. The CDR3 has 14 amino acids. For the CDR3, the DNA is TGCGCCAGCAGCCGCCACAGGAACACCGGGGAGCTGTTTTTT. Translating gives CASSRHRNTGELFF.

The CDR3 coding sequence is TGTGCCAGCAGCGCAGTAGGGGGCCCCGCCTACAATGAGCAGTTCTTC. Amino acid sequence: CASSAVGGPAYNEQFF. The V call is TRBV28, the J call TRBJ2-1; TRBD1 agrees at 7 bases. V lost 6 bases to trimming and J lost 2 bases; unmatched junction nucleotides: 10. This CDR3 comprises 16 residues. Germline V lookup: CDR1 MDHEN, CDR2 SYDVKM.

The rearrangement uses TRBV7-9 and TRBJ2-5; 8 nucleotides line up with TRBD1. V shed 0 bases, J shed 2 bases, and the junction held 5 bases outside the gene matches. CDR1 and CDR2 (germline): SEHNR, FQNEAQ (reference sequence). The CDR3 spans 16 residues. CDR3 amino acids: CASSLATGVHQETQYF. CDR3 sequence (DNA): TGTGCCAGCAGCTTAGCGACAGGGGTTCATCAAGAGACCCAGTACTTC.

V gene TRBV27 combines with J gene TRBJ2-7; the match to TRBD2 covers 10 bases. The CDR3 is 17 amino acids. V lost 0 bases to trimming and J lost 2 bases; unmatched junction nucleotides: 7. Germline V gene lookup returns CDR1 MNHEY and CDR2 SMNVEV (reference sequence). CDR3 nucleotide sequence: TGTGCCAGCAGTTTATCTAGGACTAGCGGTTTTACCTACGAGCAGTACTTC. It is translated as CASSLSRTSGFTYEQYF.

This chain uses TRBV7-9 with TRBJ1-5, with 7 nucleotides matching TRBD1. Unmatched junction bases numbered 9, after V lost 0 bases and J lost 7 bases. Germline V gene lookup returns CDR1 SEHNR and CDR2 FQNEAQ (reference sequence). The CDR3 runs to 16 residues. CDR3 in amino acids: CASSLALGGRGQPQHF. Written as DNA, the CDR3 is TGTGCCAGCAGCTTAGCGCTAGGGGGCAGAGGACAGCCCCAGCATTTT.

This chain links TRBV6-6 with TRBJ1-2; D not certain. V dropped 11 bases and J dropped 5 bases, with 12 bases sitting between them. CDR3 length: 11 residues. The germline V gene encodes CDR1 MNHNY and CDR2 SVGAGI (reference sequence). The CDR3 region is CAGKTAYGYTF. The CDR3 DNA is TGTGCCGGAAAAACAGCTTATGGCTACACCTTC.

The CDR3: CASSYLAGGWTDTQYF. The CDR3 nucleotides read TGTGCCAGCAGCTATCTCGCGGGAGGGTGGACAGATACGCAGTATTTT. The chain couples TRBV14 to TRBJ2-3; 9 bases match TRBD2. This CDR3 contains 16 residues. Germline V gene lookup returns CDR1 SGHDN and CDR2 FVKESK. Trimming at V came to 5 bases and at J to 3 bases, leaving 9 bases not matched to a gene.